A selection of T cell receptor beta chains follows, all from one sample in a study of T-cell reconstitution after alpha-beta-depleted transplantation in children. TCRdb fed the PCR reads into MiXCR, producing one record per CDR3 protein. The data show about 900,000 distinct CDR3 sequences, about 29% seen once. The sequencing here drew on PBMCs, mostly from graft donor cells, taken 360 days after TCRalphabeta/CD19-depleted stem cell transplant. The source of these receptors is a boy under two years old who had a stem cell transplant for SCID, so the T cells may come from the graft donor. CDR3s include the opening cysteine and the closing phenylalanine or tryptophan. Fields, in order: V gene, J gene, clone size, D gene, CDR3 DNA, CDR3 protein. The D gene is left open where the match is weak. Size tells how often a clone was seen (once, few, many) or the class of an expanded clone, and some rows leave it out.

v_gene: TRBV5-8
j_gene: TRBJ2-7
abundance: few
d_gene: TRBD1
CDR3nt: TGTGCCAGCAGCTTGGAGGGGGCGCTGAGCGACGAGCAGTACTTC
CDR3aa: CASSLEGALSDEQYF

v_gene: TRBV28
j_gene: TRBJ2-5
abundance: .
d_gene: .
CDR3nt: TGTGCCAGCAGTTTGGGTCTTCATCAAGAGACCCAGTACTTC
CDR3aa: CASSLGLHQETQYF

v_gene: TRBV4-1
j_gene: TRBJ2-1
abundance: .
d_gene: .
CDR3nt: TGCGCCAGCAGCCAAGATCGGTGGGGGGCGCGAGGCGATGAGCAGTTCTTC
CDR3aa: CASSQDRWGARGDEQFF

v_gene: TRBV7-9
j_gene: TRBJ1-4
abundance: few
d_gene: .
CDR3nt: TGTGCCAGCAGCTTAACCCAGGGCAGCGAAAAACTGTTTTTT
CDR3aa: CASSLTQGSEKLFF

v_gene: TRBV4-1
j_gene: TRBJ2-7
abundance: few
d_gene: TRBD2
CDR3nt: TGCGCCAGCAGCCAAGGGGGCGGGGGGAGGTATGAGCAGTACTTC
CDR3aa: CASSQGGGGRYEQYF

v_gene: TRBV4-2
j_gene: TRBJ1-1
abundance: few
d_gene: .
CDR3nt: TGTGCCAGCAGCCAATCGGCTCAGGGTTACACTGAAGCTTTCTTT
CDR3aa: CASSQSAQGYTEAFF

v_gene: TRBV3-1
j_gene: TRBJ2-1
abundance: few
d_gene: .
CDR3nt: TGTGCCAGCAGCGGATTCGGAGTAGTACCCCAGTATGAGCAGTTCTTC
CDR3aa: CASSGFGVVPQYEQFF

v_gene: TRBV29-1
j_gene: TRBJ2-3
abundance: few
d_gene: TRBD2
CDR3nt: TGCAGCGTTGAGTCCGGGAAACTAGCGGGGTTCACAGATACGCAGTATTTT
CDR3aa: CSVESGKLAGFTDTQYF

v_gene: TRBV20-1
j_gene: TRBJ2-7
abundance: few
d_gene: TRBD1
CDR3nt: TGCAGTGCTAGGTTTGGGACAGGGAAGTACGAGCAGTACTTC
CDR3aa: CSARFGTGKYEQYF

v_gene: TRBV9
j_gene: TRBJ2-3
abundance: .
d_gene: TRBD2
CDR3nt: TGTGCCAGCAGCCCCTACATTCTAGCGGGGGCACCAGATACGCAGTATTTT
CDR3aa: CASSPYILAGAPDTQYF

v_gene: TRBV12-3/TRBV12-4
j_gene: TRBJ2-1
abundance: .
d_gene: .
CDR3nt: TGTGCCAGCCGCGACGGGAACTACCGCTACAATGAGCAGTTCTTC
CDR3aa: CASRDGNYRYNEQFF

v_gene: TRBV28
j_gene: TRBJ1-5
abundance: .
d_gene: TRBD1
CDR3nt: TGTGCCAGTAGGAAAAAAACGGGACAGAGGAATCAGCCCCAGCATTTT
CDR3aa: CASRKKTGQRNQPQHF

v_gene: TRBV12-3/TRBV12-4
j_gene: TRBJ1-2
abundance: few
d_gene: .
CDR3nt: TGTGCCAGCAGTTTTGGTTTCTATGGCTACACCTTC
CDR3aa: CASSFGFYGYTF

v_gene: TRBV15
j_gene: TRBJ2-7
abundance: .
d_gene: .
CDR3nt: TGTGCCACCAGCAGAGCAAGGGCAGGGGCCTACGAGCAGTACTTC
CDR3aa: CATSRARAGAYEQYF

v_gene: TRBV5-1
j_gene: TRBJ2-1
abundance: many
d_gene: .
CDR3nt: TGCGCCAGCAGCCCCCTTGGCGGGGCTGGCAATGAGCAGTTCTTC
CDR3aa: CASSPLGGAGNEQFF

v_gene: TRBV7-2
j_gene: TRBJ1-4
abundance: .
d_gene: .
CDR3nt: TGTGCCAGCAGCTTGGGGAGAACTAATGAAAAACTGTTTTTT
CDR3aa: CASSLGRTNEKLFF

v_gene: TRBV2
j_gene: TRBJ2-2
abundance: .
d_gene: .
CDR3nt: TGTGCCAGCAGAGGCGGGTTCGCGAACACCGGGGAGCTGTTTTTT
CDR3aa: CASRGGFANTGELFF

v_gene: TRBV5-1
j_gene: TRBJ2-1
abundance: .
d_gene: TRBD2
CDR3nt: TGCGCCAGCCGAAAGCGGACTAGCCGGCCTCCTTCTGAGCAGTTCTTC
CDR3aa: CASRKRTSRPPSEQFF

v_gene: TRBV5-1
j_gene: TRBJ2-7
abundance: .
d_gene: .
CDR3nt: TGCGCCAGCAGCTTCATAGGACAGACCACATCCTACGAGCAGTACTTC
CDR3aa: CASSFIGQTTSYEQYF

v_gene: TRBV4-1
j_gene: TRBJ2-7
abundance: .
d_gene: .
CDR3nt: TGCGCCAGCAGCCAATATCCTGACTCCTACTACGAGCAGTACTTC
CDR3aa: CASSQYPDSYYEQYF

v_gene: TRBV6-1
j_gene: TRBJ2-7
abundance: .
d_gene: TRBD1
CDR3nt: TGTGCCAGCAGATTCGACAGGGGCGGATTTCTGGGCGAGCAGTACTTC
CDR3aa: CASRFDRGGFLGEQYF

v_gene: TRBV5-1
j_gene: TRBJ2-6
abundance: .
d_gene: TRBD1
CDR3nt: TGCGCCAGCAGCGACGACAGGGGGTGGGCCAACGTCCTGACTTTC
CDR3aa: CASSDDRGWANVLTF